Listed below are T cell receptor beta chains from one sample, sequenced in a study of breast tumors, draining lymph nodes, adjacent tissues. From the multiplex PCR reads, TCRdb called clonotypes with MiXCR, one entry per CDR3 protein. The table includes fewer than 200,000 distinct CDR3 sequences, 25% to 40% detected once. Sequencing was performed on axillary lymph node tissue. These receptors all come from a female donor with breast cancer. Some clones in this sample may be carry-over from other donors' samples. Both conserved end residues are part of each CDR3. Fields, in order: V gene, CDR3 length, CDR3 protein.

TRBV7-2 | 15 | CASSLQGNGNSPLHF
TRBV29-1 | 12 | CSVEVAGNEQFF
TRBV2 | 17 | CASSARDSGARGNTIYF
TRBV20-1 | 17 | CSARELAGGPSYNEQFF
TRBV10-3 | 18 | CAISDPLRDQPPQETQYF
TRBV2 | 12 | CASTGSETEAFF
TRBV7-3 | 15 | CASSPLAGITDTQYF
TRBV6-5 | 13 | CASSHSPGGGRHF
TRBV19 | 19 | CASSANRGQTPTTNEKLFF
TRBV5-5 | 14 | CASRPQGAVGGYTF
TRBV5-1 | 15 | CASSFGTGATGELFF
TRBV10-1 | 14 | CASMESGRAGELFF
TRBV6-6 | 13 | CASSHLGGYEQYF
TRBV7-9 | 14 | CASSREGVQSPLHF
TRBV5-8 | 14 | CASCQRTSDYEQYF
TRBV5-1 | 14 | CASSFEGGNYGYTF
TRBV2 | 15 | CASSRQGRWDNEQFF
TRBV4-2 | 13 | CASSPGYQETQYF
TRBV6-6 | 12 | CATHRSSYEQYF
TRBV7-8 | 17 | CASSLGTSGEFQETQYF
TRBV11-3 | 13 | CASSLFRNQPQHF
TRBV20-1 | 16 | CSAREGALHRNEKLFF
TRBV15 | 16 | CATSRRRAGSTDTQYF
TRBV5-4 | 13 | CASRTGSNQPQHF
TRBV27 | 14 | CASSLSYREGEQYF
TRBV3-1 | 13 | CASSQREGFEQYF
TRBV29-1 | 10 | CSVELGVRFF
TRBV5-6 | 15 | CASSFPGTGTGGYTF
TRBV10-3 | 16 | CAISEGWLRGSNEQFF
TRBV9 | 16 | CASSSRLAGLGPAYTF
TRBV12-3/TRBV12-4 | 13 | CASSLAGLNEQFF
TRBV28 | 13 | CASSLELQETQYF
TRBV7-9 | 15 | CASSLGQGARYGYTF
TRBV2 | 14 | CASREQGAYNEQFF
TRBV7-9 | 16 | CASSFPHTGVRDEQYF
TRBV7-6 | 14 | CASSKGQHTDTQYF
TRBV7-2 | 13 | CASSKLAGDKQFF
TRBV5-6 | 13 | CASSRMQNTEAFF
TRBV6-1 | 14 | CASESANFNSPLHF
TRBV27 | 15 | CASSLYRGGRETQYF
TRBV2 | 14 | CASSERQFNEKLFF
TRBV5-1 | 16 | CASSLLTGADSYEQYF
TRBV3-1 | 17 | CASSQQRTGDIYSPLHF
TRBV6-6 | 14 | CASSLDSVGYGYTF
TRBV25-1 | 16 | CASSPASGMSYNEQFF